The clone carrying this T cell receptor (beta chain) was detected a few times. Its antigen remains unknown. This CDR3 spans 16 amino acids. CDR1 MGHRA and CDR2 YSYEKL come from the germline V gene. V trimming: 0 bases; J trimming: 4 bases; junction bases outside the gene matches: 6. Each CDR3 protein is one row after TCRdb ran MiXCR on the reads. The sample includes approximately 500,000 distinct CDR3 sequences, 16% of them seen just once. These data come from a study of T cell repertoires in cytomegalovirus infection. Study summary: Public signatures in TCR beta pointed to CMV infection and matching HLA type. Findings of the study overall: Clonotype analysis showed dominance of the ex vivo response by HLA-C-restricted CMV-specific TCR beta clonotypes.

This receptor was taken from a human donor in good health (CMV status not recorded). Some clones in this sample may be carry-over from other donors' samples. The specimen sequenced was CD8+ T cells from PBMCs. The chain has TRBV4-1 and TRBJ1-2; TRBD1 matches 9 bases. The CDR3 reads CASSQESTGGVYGYTF. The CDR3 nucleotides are TGCGCCAGCAGCCAAGAGTCTACAGGGGGCGTCTATGGCTACACCTTC.